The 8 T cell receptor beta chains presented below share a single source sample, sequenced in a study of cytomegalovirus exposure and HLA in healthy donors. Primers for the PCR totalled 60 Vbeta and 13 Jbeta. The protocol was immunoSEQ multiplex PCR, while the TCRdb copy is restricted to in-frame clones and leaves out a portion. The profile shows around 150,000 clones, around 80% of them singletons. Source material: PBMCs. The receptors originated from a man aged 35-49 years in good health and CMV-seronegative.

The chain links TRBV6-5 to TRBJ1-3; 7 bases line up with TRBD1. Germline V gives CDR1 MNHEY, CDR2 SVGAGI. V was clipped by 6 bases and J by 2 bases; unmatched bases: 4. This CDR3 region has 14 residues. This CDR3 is CASRRGQTGNTIYF. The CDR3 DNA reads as TGTGCCAGCAGGAGGGGACAGACTGGAAACACCATATATTTT.

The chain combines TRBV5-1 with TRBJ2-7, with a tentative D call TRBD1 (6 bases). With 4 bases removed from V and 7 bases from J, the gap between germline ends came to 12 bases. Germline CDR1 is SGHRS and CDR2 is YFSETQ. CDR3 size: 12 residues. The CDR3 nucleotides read TGCGCCAGCAGCAAGACAGGTAATGAGCAGTACTTC. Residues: CASSKTGNEQYF.

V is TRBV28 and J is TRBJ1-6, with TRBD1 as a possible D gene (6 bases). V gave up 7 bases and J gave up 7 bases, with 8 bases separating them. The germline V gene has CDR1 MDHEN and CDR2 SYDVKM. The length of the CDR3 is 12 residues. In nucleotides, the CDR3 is TGTGCCAGCACGCAGGGGAATTCACCCCTCCACTTT. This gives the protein CASTQGNSPLHF.

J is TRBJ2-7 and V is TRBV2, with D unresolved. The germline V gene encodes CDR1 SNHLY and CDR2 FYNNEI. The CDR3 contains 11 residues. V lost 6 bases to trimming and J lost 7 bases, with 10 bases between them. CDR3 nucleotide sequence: TGTGCCAGCAGCCATCCGGTTGAGCAGTACTTC. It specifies CASSHPVEQYF. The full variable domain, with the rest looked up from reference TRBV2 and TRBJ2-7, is EPEVTQTPSHQVTQMGQEVILRCVPISNHLYFYWYRQILGQKVEFLVSFYNNEISEKSEIFDDQFSVERPDGSNFTLKIRSTKLEDSAMYFCASSHPVEQYFGPGTRLTVT.

The CDR3 loop reads CASSTGTGHGNTIYF. The CDR3 bases are TGTGCCAGCAGCACCGGGACAGGGCACGGAAACACCATATATTTT. This sequence joins TRBV27 and TRBJ1-3; the match to TRBD1 covers 9 bases. V lost 6 bases and J lost 4; bases outside the gene matches: 7. Germline-derived CDR1 and CDR2 are MNHEY and SMNVEV (reference sequence). The CDR3 runs 15 residues.

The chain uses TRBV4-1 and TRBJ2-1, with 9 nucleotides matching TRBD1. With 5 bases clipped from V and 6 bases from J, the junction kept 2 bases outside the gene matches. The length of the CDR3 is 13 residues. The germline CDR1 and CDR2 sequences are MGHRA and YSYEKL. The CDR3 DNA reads TGCGCCAGCAGCGGGGACAGGGTCAATGAGCAGTTCTTC. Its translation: CASSGDRVNEQFF.

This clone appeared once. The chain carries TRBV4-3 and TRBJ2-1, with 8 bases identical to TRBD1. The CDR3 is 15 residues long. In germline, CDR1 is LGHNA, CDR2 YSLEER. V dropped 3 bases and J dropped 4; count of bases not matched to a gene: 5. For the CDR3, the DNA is TGCGCCAGCAGCCAGGCCGGGACAGGTTACAATGAGCAGTTCTTC. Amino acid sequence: CASSQAGTGYNEQFF.

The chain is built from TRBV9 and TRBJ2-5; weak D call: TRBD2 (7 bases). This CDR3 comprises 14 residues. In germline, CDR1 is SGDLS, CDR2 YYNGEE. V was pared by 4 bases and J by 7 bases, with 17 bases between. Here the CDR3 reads CASSYGGLGGTQYF. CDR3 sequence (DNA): TGTGCCAGCAGCTACGGGGGGCTGGGGGGGACCCAGTACTTC.